This T cell receptor beta chain was recorded in a study of Ad26.COV2.S vaccination and SARS-CoV-2 variants. Notes on the study in general: There was a possibility that the TCR breadth and depth analyses underestimated total T cell responses.

The V segment lost 1 base and the J segment 3 bases; nucleotides outside the gene matches: 4. This CDR3 region has 15 residues. Germline values: CDR1 SGHTA, CDR2 FQGNSA. Indicated treatment: around 19 received Ad26.COV2.S at low or high dose, single or two shots; about 5 received placebo; per-sample allocation not given. Samples analyzed were those drawn on day 63 after the first vaccine or placebo injection. In the case of this clone: Antigen specificity is unknown.

TCRdb keeps only in-frame clones here, not all; method: immunoSEQ multiplex PCR. The sample carries under 550,000 clones, 80% to 95% recorded once. The sequenced sample was peripheral blood, obtained in a trial of Ad26.COV2.S vaccine versus placebo. This receptor was identified in a person aged 18 to 65 who received the Ad26.COV2.S COVID-19 vaccine or a placebo. The V call is TRBV7-2, the J call TRBJ1-2; 8 nucleotides line up with TRBD1. The CDR3 DNA follows: TGTGCCAGCAGCTTAGTCGCAGGGGGCGACTATGGCTACACCTTC. It specifies CASSLVAGGDYGYTF.